This T cell receptor (beta chain) emerged from a study of blood T cell repertoires in COVID-19. On the study more broadly: There were acute and convalescent COVID-19 samples, and they came from the United States, Italy and Spain. PBMCs, B-cell-depleted T cells, or T cells were the source of the cDNA or gDNA that made up the material.

In the authors' methods: Reference gene primers were amplified, and this amplification served to estimate nucleated cell counts. Measured with immunoSEQ multiplex PCR; TCRdb has only the in-frame clones, and not every one. D and trimming were read from the DNA, whereas the V and J calls and clone size are those reported in that table. The data show over 85,000 clones, roughly 76% seen once. There are 15 residues in the CDR3. The V gene's germline CDR1 is SGDLS and CDR2 YYNGEE. The V gene lost 4 bases and the J gene lost 6 bases, with 20 bases spanning the gap. The sequence was obtained from a woman aged 55-70 years with acute or convalescent COVID-19. The chain joins TRBV9 to TRBJ2-7, with D possibly matching TRBD1 (6 bases). The specimen sequenced was peripheral blood. CDR3 DNA sequence: TGTGCCAGCAGCCTACAGGGAGTTGGTCGCGGCGAGCAGTACTTC. This codes for CASSLQGVGRGEQYF.